A single sample gave rise to the 8 T cell receptor beta chains below, sequenced in a study of Graves' ophthalmopathy and Graves' hyperthyroidism. TCR beta CDR3 amplification used RNA transcripts. In the first round, RT-PCR was carried out with HTBI primers, and a multiplex PCR formed the second round. TCRdb itself ran the multiplex PCR reads through MiXCR, one entry per CDR3 protein. The data contain 620,000 or so distinct CDR3 sequences, about a fifth of them seen just once; the ten biggest clones take up approximately 7%. Specimen: peripheral blood. The receptors were gathered from a woman younger than 30 with stable Graves' hyperthyroidism. Some clones in this sample may be carry-over from other donors' samples.

This clonotype occurred many times. V usage is TRBV11-2 and J usage is TRBJ2-2; 7 bases map to TRBD2. CDR1 is SGHAT and CDR2 is FQNNGV in the germline V gene. After removal of 5 bases from V and 5 bases from J, the junction contained 20 bases not matched to a gene. The CDR3 runs 19 residues. The CDR3 loop reads CASSRAPPFVGGGTGELFF. DNA of the CDR3: TGTGCCAGCAGCCGAGCTCCCCCTTTCGTCGGGGGAGGGACCGGGGAGCTGTTTTTT.

J is TRBJ1-5 and V is TRBV7-3; D gene ambiguous. This CDR3 region has 15 residues. The germline V gene encodes CDR1 SGHTA and CDR2 FQGTGA. V lost 2 bases and J lost 4, with 12 bases in between. The DNA for the CDR3 is TGTGCCAGCAGCTTAGGGGTCACGGGAAATCAGCCCCAGCATTTT. It yields the protein CASSLGVTGNQPQHF.

This clonotype has more than one count but fewer than ten. V usage is TRBV9 and J usage is TRBJ2-2; weak D call: TRBD2 (6 bases). CDR3 size: 16 residues. CDR1 SGDLS and CDR2 YYNGEE come from the germline V gene. V lost 0 bases, J lost 2 bases, and 11 bases lay in between. The chain's CDR3 is CASSVALATNTGELFF. The CDR3 coding sequence is TGTGCCAGCAGCGTAGCGCTAGCGACAAACACCGGGGAGCTGTTTTTT.

This clonotype was found many times. This chain joins TRBV20-1 and TRBJ2-7; maybe TRBD1 (6 bases). This CDR3 region has 15 residues. V was trimmed by 3 bases and J by 2 bases, leaving 17 bases between them. CDR1 is DFQATT and CDR2 is SNEGSKA in the germline V gene (reference sequence). The CDR3 DNA follows: TGCAGTGCTAGGAGGACAGTCTACACTACCTACGAGCAGTACTTC. Encoded protein: CSARRTVYTTYEQYF.

This chain uses TRBV12-3 or TRBV12-4 with TRBJ2-7; unclear D gene. This CDR3 is 14 amino acids long. Trimming removed 3 bases at V and 0 bases at J, with 9 bases between. The CDR3 sequence: CASSLYPFSYEQYF. The CDR3 DNA reads as TGTGCCAGCAGTTTGTACCCTTTCTCCTACGAGCAGTACTTC.

This clonotype was observed at least ten times. CDR3 amino acids: CAISESRGAAEAFF. The CDR3 bases are TGTGCCATCAGTGAGAGCAGAGGGGCGGCCGAAGCTTTCTTT. This chain links TRBV10-3 with TRBJ1-1; tentatively, D is TRBD1 (5 bases). Per germline, CDR1 ENHRY and CDR2 SYGVKD. With 2 bases removed from V and 8 bases from J, the gap between germline ends came to 15 bases. The CDR3 length is 14 residues.

This clonotype was found many times. The genes are TRBV4-1 and TRBJ2-5, with no clear D. The V and J ends lost 0 bases and 4 bases respectively, with 6 bases between them. CDR1 and CDR2 from the germline V gene are MGHRA and YSYEKL. This CDR3 region has 13 residues. This CDR3 reads CASSQEVVETQYF. DNA for the CDR3: TGCGCCAGCAGCCAAGAGGTAGTAGAGACCCAGTACTTC.

Ten or more counts support this clonotype. The rearrangement links TRBV11-2 to TRBJ1-1; D unresolved. The CDR3 runs to 15 residues. Trimming removed 4 bases from V and 1 base from J, with 13 bases in between. CDR1 and CDR2 from the germline V gene are SGHAT and FQNNGV. The CDR3, as DNA: TGTGCCAGCAGCTACACGAGATGGGAGAACACTGAAGCTTTCTTT. It is translated as CASSYTRWENTEAFF.